The 2 T cell receptor beta chains reported below all come from one sample, sequenced in a study of cytomegalovirus exposure and HLA in healthy donors. With 60 Vbeta and 13 Jbeta primers, the PCR was carried out. Some clones are missing from TCRdb's copy, which holds only in-frame ones; the method was immunoSEQ multiplex PCR. The repertoire holds roughly 250,000 clones, with roughly 80% as singletons. Sequenced sample: PBMCs. The receptors come from a girl aged 2 to 9 in good health and CMV-seronegative.

The chain uses TRBV13 and TRBJ2-5; the D gene is possibly TRBD1 (6 bases). Germline assignment: CDR1 PRHDT and CDR2 FYEKMQ (reference sequence). The CDR3 is 17 amino acids. The germline V and J ends were trimmed by 4 bases and 2 bases, with 20 bases remaining between them. The CDR3 spells CASSSKGDGDPQETQYF. In DNA, the CDR3 is TGTGCCAGCAGCTCTAAGGGGGACGGGGATCCACAAGAGACCCAGTACTTC.

This clone was counted a few times. This rearrangement joins TRBV30 to TRBJ2-1; no clear D gene. CDR1 and CDR2 from the germline V gene are GTSNPN and SVGIG (reference sequence). The CDR3 is 16 residues long. Trimming stripped 0 bases from V and 1 base from J, with 13 bases between. The CDR3 sequence is CAWSVPSGTSYNEQFF. For the CDR3, the DNA is TGTGCCTGGAGTGTACCATCAGGTACATCCTACAATGAGCAGTTCTTC.